This TCR beta chain was documented in a study of OX40 agonist ivuxolimab in advanced cancers. Study details: The patients' treatment was ivuxolimab, an agonistic anti-OX40 (CD134) antibody. A partial response was reached by three patients: one with hepatocellular carcinoma and two with cutaneous melanoma. The study's findings and limits: More expanded clones were seen, on average, in CD8+ T cells than in CD4+. Researchers did not determine the expanded peripheral T cells' antigen specificity.

A note on this clone: Its specificity is not known.

In germline, CDR1 is MNHNY, CDR2 SVGAGI (reference sequence). V was pared by 10 bases and J by 4 bases, with 13 bases between. The CDR3 runs to 12 residues. Profiled with immunoSEQ multiplex PCR; TCRdb holds only in-frame clones, not every one. The repertoire has under 200,000 clones, 94% of them found once; the top ten carry about 0.3%. The rearrangement uses TRBV6-6 and TRBJ1-2; no clear D. The sequence came from an adult with an advanced solid tumor such as melanoma, head and neck, liver or kidney cancer. The sequencing here drew on CD4+ or CD8+ T cells sorted from blood, taken in a trial of the OX40 agonist ivuxolimab. In nucleotides, the CDR3 is TGTGCCATCGGAACCGTCAGCTATGGCTACACCTTC. It encodes CAIGTVSYGYTF.